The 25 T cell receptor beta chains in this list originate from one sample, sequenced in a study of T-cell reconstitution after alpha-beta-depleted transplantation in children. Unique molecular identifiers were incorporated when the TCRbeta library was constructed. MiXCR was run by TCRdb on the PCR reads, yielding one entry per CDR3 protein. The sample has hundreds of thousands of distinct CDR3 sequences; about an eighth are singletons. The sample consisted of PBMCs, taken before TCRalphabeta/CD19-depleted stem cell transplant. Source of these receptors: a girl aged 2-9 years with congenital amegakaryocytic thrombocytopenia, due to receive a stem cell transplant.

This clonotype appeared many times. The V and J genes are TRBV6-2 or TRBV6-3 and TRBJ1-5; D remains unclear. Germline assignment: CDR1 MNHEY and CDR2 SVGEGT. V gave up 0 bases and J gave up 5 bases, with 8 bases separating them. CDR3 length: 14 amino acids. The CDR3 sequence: CASSYSQSYQPQHF. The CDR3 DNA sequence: TGTGCCAGCAGTTACTCACAGTCCTATCAGCCCCAGCATTTT.

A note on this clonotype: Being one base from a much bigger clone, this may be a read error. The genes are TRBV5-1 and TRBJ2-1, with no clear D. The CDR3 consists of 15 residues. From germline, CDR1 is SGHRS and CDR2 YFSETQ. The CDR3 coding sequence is TGCGCCAGCAGCTTGTCTGAGAGCTCCTACAATGAGCAGTCCTTC. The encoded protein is CASSLSESSYNEQSF.

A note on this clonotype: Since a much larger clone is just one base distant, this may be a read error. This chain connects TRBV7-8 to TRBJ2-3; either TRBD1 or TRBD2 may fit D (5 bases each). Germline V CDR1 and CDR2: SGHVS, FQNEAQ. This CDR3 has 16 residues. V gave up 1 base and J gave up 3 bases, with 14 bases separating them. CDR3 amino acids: CASSLVAEWGTDTQYF. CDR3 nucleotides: TGTGCCAGCAGCTTAGTAGCAGAGTGGGGGACAGATACGCAGTATTTT.

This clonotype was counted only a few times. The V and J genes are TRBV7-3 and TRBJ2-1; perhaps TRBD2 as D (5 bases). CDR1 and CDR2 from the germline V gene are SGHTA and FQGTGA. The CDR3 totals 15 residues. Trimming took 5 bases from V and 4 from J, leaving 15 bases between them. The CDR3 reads CASSPTRAGYNEQFF. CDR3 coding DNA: TGTGCCAGCAGCCCCACTAGAGCAGGTTACAATGAGCAGTTCTTC.

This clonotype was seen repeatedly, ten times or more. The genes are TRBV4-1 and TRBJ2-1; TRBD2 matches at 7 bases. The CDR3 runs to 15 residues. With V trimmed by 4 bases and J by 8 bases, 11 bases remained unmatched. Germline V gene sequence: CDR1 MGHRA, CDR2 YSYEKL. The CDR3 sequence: CASSLLGGIVDEQFF. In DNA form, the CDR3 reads TGCGCCAGCAGCCTGCTGGGAGGGATAGTAGATGAGCAGTTCTTC.

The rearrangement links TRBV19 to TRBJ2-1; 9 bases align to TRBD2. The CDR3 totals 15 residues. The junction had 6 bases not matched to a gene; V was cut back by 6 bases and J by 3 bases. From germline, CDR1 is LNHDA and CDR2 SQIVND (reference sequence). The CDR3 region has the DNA TGTGCCAGTAGAAACCTAGCGGGAATCTACAATGAGCAGTTCTTC. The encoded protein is CASRNLAGIYNEQFF.

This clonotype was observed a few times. The CDR3 protein is CSASLKDTQYF. CDR3 nucleotides: TGCAGTGCTAGTCTAAAGGATACGCAGTATTTT. The J gene is TRBJ2-3, the V gene TRBV20-1; D call uncertain. There are 11 residues in the CDR3. The germline V gene has CDR1 DFQATT and CDR2 SNEGSKA (reference sequence). V lost 3 bases and J lost 6, with 7 bases in between.

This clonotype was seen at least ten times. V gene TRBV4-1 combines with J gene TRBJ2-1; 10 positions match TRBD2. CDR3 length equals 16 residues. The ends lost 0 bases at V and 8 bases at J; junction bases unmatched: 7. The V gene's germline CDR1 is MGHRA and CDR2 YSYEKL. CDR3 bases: TGCGCCAGCAGCCAAGATTGGCCTAGCGGGAGCTATGAGCAGTTCTTC. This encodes CASSQDWPSGSYEQFF.

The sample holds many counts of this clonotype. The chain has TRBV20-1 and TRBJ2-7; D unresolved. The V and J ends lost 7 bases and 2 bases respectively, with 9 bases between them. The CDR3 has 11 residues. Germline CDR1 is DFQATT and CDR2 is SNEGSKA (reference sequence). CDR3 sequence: CSVGSAYEQYF. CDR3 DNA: TGCAGTGTGGGCAGCGCCTACGAGCAGTACTTC.

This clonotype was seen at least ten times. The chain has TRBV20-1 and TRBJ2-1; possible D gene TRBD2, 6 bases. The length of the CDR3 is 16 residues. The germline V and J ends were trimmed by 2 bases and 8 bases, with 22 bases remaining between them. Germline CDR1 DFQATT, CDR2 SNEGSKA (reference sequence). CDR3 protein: CSARKMTGDRTDEQFF. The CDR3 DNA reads TGCAGTGCTAGAAAGATGACGGGGGACCGTACGGATGAGCAGTTCTTC.

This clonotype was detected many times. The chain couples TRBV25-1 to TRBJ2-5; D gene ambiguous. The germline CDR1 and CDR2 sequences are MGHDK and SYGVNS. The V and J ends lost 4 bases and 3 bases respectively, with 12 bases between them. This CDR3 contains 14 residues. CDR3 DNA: TGTGCCAGCAGTGGAACCCTAGGAAAAGAGACCCAGTACTTC. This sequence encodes CASSGTLGKETQYF.

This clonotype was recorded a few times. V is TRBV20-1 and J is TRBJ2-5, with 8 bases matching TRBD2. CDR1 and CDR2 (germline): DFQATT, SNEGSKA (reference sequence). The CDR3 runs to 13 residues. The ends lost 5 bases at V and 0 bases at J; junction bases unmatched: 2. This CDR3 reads CSALAGNQETQYF. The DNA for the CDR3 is TGCAGTGCTCTAGCGGGCAACCAAGAGACCCAGTACTTC.

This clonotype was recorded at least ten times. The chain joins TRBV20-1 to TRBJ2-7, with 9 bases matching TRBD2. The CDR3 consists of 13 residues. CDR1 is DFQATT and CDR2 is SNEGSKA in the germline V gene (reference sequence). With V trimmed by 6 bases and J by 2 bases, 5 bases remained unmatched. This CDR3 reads CSAAGTSTYEQYF. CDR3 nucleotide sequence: TGCAGTGCGGCCGGGACTAGCACCTACGAGCAGTACTTC.

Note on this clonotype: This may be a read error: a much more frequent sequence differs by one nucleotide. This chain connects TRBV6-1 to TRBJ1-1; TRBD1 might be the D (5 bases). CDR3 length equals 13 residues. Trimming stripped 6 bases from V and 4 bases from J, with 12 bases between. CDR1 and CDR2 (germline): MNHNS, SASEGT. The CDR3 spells CASSQGWGTEAFF. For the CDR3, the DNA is TGTGCCAGCAGCCAGGGATGGGGCACTGAAGCTTTCTTT.

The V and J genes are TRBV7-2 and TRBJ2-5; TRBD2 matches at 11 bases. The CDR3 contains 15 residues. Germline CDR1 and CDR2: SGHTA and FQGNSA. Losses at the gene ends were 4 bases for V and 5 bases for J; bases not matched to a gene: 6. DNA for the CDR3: TGTGCCAGCAGCTCGATTAGCGGGAGGGCGGAGACCCAGTACTTC. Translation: CASSSISGRAETQYF.

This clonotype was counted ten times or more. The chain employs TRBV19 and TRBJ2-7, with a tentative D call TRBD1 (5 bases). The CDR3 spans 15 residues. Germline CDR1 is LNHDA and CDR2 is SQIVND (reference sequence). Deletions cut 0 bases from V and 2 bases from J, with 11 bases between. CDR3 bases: TGTGCCAGTAGTATAGAATTACAGGTGCCCTACGAGCAGTACTTC. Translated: CASSIELQVPYEQYF. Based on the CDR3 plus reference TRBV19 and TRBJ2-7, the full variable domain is DGGITQSPKYLFRKEGQNVTLSCEQNLNHDAMYWYRQDPGQGLRLIYYSQIVNDFQKGDIAEGYSVSREKKESFPLTVTSAQKNPTAFYLCASSIELQVPYEQYFGPGTRLTVT.

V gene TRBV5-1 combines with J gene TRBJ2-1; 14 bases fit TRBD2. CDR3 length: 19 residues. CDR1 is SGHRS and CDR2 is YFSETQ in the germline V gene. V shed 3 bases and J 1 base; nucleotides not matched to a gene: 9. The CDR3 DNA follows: TGCGCCAGCAGCTCATCGACTAGCGGGAGGGCCCCATCCTACAATGAGCAGTTCTTC. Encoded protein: CASSSSTSGRAPSYNEQFF.

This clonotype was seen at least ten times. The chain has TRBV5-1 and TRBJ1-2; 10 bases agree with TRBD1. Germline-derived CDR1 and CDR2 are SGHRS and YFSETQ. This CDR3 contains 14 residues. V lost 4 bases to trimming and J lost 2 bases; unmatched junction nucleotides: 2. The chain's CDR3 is CASSQGQGNYGYTF. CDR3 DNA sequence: TGCGCCAGCAGCCAGGGACAGGGGAACTATGGCTACACCTTC.

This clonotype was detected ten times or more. The CDR3 DNA follows: TGCGCCAGCAGCCCGAAGCGATTTGGGAGCACAGATACGCAGTATTTT. Amino acid sequence: CASSPKRFGSTDTQYF. V is TRBV5-1 and J is TRBJ2-3; D call uncertain. V was cut by 4 bases and J by 0 bases, with 15 bases left in between. Per the germline V gene, CDR1 is SGHRS and CDR2 is YFSETQ. This CDR3 comprises 16 residues.

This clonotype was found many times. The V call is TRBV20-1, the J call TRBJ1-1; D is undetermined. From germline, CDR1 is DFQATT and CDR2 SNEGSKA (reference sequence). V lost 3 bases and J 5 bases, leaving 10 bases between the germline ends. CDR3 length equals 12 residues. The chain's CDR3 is CSASVRRTEAFF. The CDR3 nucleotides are TGCAGTGCTAGTGTACGAAGAACTGAAGCTTTCTTT.

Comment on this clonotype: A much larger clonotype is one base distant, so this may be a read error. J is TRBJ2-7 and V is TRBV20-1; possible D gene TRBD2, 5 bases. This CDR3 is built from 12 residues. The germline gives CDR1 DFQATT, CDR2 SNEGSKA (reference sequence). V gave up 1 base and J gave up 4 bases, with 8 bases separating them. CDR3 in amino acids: CSARGRRYEQYF. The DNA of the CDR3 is TGCAGTGCTAGAGGGAGGAGATACGAGCAGTACTTC.

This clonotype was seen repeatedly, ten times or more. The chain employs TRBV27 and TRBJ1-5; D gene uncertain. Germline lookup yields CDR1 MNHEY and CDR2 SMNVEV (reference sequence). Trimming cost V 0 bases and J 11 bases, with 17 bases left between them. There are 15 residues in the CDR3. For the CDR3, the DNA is TGTGCCAGCAGTTTATCTGCGGGCCTGGTTCTATCCCAGCATTTT. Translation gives CASSLSAGLVLSQHF.

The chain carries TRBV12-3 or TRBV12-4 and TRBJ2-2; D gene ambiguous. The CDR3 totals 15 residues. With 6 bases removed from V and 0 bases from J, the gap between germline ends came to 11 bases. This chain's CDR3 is CASSRRPSNTGELFF. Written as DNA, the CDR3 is TGTGCCAGCAGCCGTAGGCCATCGAACACCGGGGAGCTGTTTTTT.

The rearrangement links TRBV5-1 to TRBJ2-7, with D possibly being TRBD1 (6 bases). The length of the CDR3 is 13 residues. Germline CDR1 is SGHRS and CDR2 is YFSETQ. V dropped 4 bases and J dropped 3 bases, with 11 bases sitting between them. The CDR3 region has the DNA TGCGCCAGCAGCACCACAGGGCACTACGAGCAGTACTTC. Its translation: CASSTTGHYEQYF.

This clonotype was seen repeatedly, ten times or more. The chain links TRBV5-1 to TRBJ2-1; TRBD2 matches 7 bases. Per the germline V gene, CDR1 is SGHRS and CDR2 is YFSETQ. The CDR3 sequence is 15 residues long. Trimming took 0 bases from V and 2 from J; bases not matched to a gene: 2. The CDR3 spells CASSLASGAYNEQFF. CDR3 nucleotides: TGCGCCAGCAGCTTGGCCAGCGGGGCCTACAATGAGCAGTTCTTC.